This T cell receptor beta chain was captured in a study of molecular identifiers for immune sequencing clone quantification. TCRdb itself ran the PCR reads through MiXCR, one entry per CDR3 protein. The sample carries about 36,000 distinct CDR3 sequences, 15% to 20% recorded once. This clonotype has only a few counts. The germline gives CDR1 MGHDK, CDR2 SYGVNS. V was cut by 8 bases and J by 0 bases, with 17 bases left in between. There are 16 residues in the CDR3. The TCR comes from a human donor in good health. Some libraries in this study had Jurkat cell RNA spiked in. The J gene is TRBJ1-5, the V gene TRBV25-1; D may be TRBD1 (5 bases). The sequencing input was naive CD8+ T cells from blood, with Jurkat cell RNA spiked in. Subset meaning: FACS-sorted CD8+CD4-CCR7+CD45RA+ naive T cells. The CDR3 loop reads CASSGRPRISNQPQHF. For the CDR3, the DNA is TGTGCCAGCTCGGGACGGCCAAGGATTAGCAATCAGCCCCAGCATTTT.